One sample yielded the 29 T cell receptor beta chains listed below, sequenced in a study of CD8+CD57+ T cells in acquired aplastic anemia. By flow cytometry, patients selected for sequencing had shown an expansion of CD8+CD57+ cells. TCR beta VDJ and CDR3 were profiled, and genomic DNA was the template. TCRdb reanalysed the reads using MiXCR and keeps one entry per CDR3 protein. The sample comprises 190,000 or so distinct CDR3 sequences, 48% of which are singletons, and 1.8% rests with the top ten. Source material: sorted CD4+, CD8+, or CD8+CD57+ T cells (not recorded which) from PBMCs. The receptors stem from a human donor with aplastic anemia.

The table lists this clonotype with a few counts. A read error may be the cause here, since a much bigger clone is one base away. The CDR3 DNA reads TGTGCCATCAGTGACCTAGGTGAAGCTTTCTTT. This translates into CAISDLGEAFF. The rearrangement uses TRBV10-3 and TRBJ1-1; D gene unclear. The CDR3 has 11 residues. V was pared by 3 bases and J by 7 bases, with 6 bases between. Germline-derived CDR1 and CDR2 are ENHRY and SYGVKD.

This clonotype has a count of ten or more. The J gene is TRBJ2-1, the V gene TRBV20-1; no reliable D call. This CDR3 spans 13 amino acids. V lost 2 bases and J 12 bases, leaving 17 bases between the germline ends. Germline V gives CDR1 DFQATT, CDR2 SNEGSKA (reference sequence). The CDR3 here is CSARSASLRVQFF. The CDR3 nucleotides read TGCAGTGCTAGATCGGCTTCGCTCCGGGTGCAGTTCTTC.

The chain has TRBV10-3 and TRBJ2-2, with D perhaps TRBD1 (6 bases). Trimming stripped 6 bases from V and 5 bases from J, with 7 bases between. This CDR3 is 12 amino acids long. Germline values: CDR1 ENHRY, CDR2 SYGVKD. The CDR3 is CAIRQGTGELFF. Here the CDR3 DNA reads TGTGCCATCAGGCAGGGGACCGGGGAGCTGTTTTTT.

This clonotype was seen only once. A read error may be the cause here, since a much bigger clone is one base away. The chain carries TRBV6-4 and TRBJ1-1; D is ambiguous. The CDR3 is 14 residues long. Looked up from germline, CDR1 is MRHNA and CDR2 is SNTAGT. In DNA form, the CDR3 reads TGTGCCAGCACATCGGACGCGGAAACGAGTGAAGCTCTCTTT. It encodes CASTSDAETSEALF.

A note on this clonotype: A junction end diverges from the germline sequence, so it may reflect a read error. The chain joins TRBV20-1 to TRBJ1-2; maybe TRBD1 (5 bases). The CDR3 runs to 12 residues. CDR1 and CDR2 (germline): DFQATT, SNEGSKA (reference sequence). This CDR3 reads CGAILDQGGYTF. The CDR3 coding sequence is TGCGGTGCCATTCTGGACCAGGGAGGCTACACCTTC.

The chain combines TRBV7-2 with TRBJ2-7; TRBD1 matches 7 bases. Germline loops: CDR1 SGHTA, CDR2 FQGNSA. The CDR3 has 14 residues. After removal of 2 bases from V and 6 bases from J, the junction contained 7 bases not matched to a gene. CDR3 sequence reads: CASSLRYRGSEQYF. The DNA for the CDR3 is TGTGCCAGCAGCTTACGATACAGGGGTAGCGAGCAGTACTTC. Full variable domain (remainder filled in from reference TRBV7-2 and TRBJ2-7): GAGVSQSPSNKVTEKGKDVELRCDPISGHTALYWYRQSLGQGLEFLIYFQGNSAPDKSGLPSDRFSAERTGGSVSTLTIQRTQQEDSAVYLCASSLRYRGSEQYFGPGTRLTVT.

Turning to this clonotype: The junction and the germline gene differ at one end; a read error may be behind it. The chain has TRBV11-2 and TRBJ2-3; tentative D call: TRBD2 (7 bases). This CDR3 has 13 residues. Germline V gene lookup returns CDR1 SGHAT and CDR2 FQNNGV. The CDR3 region is CAGSLGGADTQCF. The CDR3 nucleotides are TGTGCCGGCAGCCTTGGGGGGGCAGATACGCAGTGTTTT.

In its sample, this clonotype was seen once. The rearrangement uses TRBV7-8 and TRBJ2-3; the match to TRBD2 covers 10 bases. The junction had 8 bases not matched to a gene; V was cut back by 2 bases and J by 6 bases. This CDR3 spans 16 amino acids. The germline CDR1 and CDR2 sequences are SGHVS and FQNEAQ. DNA for the CDR3: TGTGCCAGCAGCTTACTCTCTAGCGGGGGTCCGGATACGCAGTATTTT. Protein: CASSLLSSGGPDTQYF.

The chain's CDR3 is CAIISGSGYTF. Written as DNA, the CDR3 is TGTGCCATCATAAGCGGGTCCGGCTACACCTTC. This chain connects TRBV10-3 to TRBJ1-2; D remains unclear. The CDR3 is made up of 11 amino acids. Germline V gene lookup returns CDR1 ENHRY and CDR2 SYGVKD. Trimming cost V 7 bases and J 8 bases, with 11 bases left between them.

Details on this clonotype: A much larger clone differs by one base, so this may be a read error. The V call is TRBV7-9, the J call TRBJ1-5; D not certain. Germline loops: CDR1 SEHNR, CDR2 FQNEAQ (reference sequence). Between the trimmed V and J ends, which lost 5 bases and 5 bases, there was a span of 10 bases. This CDR3 contains 13 residues. CDR3 amino acids: CASSPLAYQPQHF. The CDR3 DNA reads TGTGCCAGCAGCCCTTTAGCGTATCAGCCCCAGCATTTT.

In regard to this clonotype: At one end, the junction sequence differs from germline, possibly due to a read error. The V and J genes are TRBV5-4 and TRBJ2-1; 7 positions agree with TRBD2. CDR3 length: 15 residues. Germline CDR1 and CDR2: SGHNT and YYREEE (reference sequence). CDR3 nucleotides: TGTGCCAGCAGCTTGGGCGGCGGGGGTCGTAATGAGCAGCTCTTC. Protein: CASSLGGGGRNEQLF.

Turning to this clonotype: Germline is not matched at one junction end, which may reflect a read error. The chain links TRBV9 to TRBJ2-5; perhaps TRBD2 as D (7 bases). The CDR3 spans 17 residues. CDR1 is SGDLS, CDR2 YYNGEE, per germline. The chain's CDR3 is CASSVGTTGGNQEAQYF. For the CDR3, the DNA is TGTGCCAGCAGCGTAGGAACTACGGGGGGCAACCAAGAGGCCCAGTACTTC.

This clonotype was detected ten times or more. The chain combines TRBV6-1 with TRBJ2-2; D gene unclear. V was clipped by 5 bases and J by 0 bases, with 10 bases between them. This CDR3 has 15 residues. Germline V lookup: CDR1 MNHNS, CDR2 SASEGT. The CDR3 loop reads CASSPQDANTGELFF. In DNA form, the CDR3 reads TGTGCCAGCAGTCCTCAGGACGCGAACACCGGGGAGCTGTTTTTT.

This clonotype was detected only a few times. The chain links TRBV2 to TRBJ1-1; D uncertain. V was shortened by 7 bases and J by 0 bases, with 6 bases between the two germline ends. The CDR3 totals 12 residues. From germline, CDR1 is SNHLY and CDR2 FYNNEI. The CDR3 spells CASMGMNTEAFF. CDR3 DNA sequence: TGTGCCAGCATGGGGATGAACACTGAAGCTTTCTTT.

This clonotype appeared a single time. CDR3 bases: TGTGCCAGCAGTGACGGCAGGGGTAACACTGAAGCTTTCTTT. Translating gives CASSDGRGNTEAFF. The chain is built from TRBV25-1 and TRBJ1-1; D perhaps matches TRBD1 (6 bases). Germline V lookup: CDR1 MGHDK, CDR2 SYGVNS. Trimming took 3 bases from V and 2 from J, leaving 10 bases between them. This CDR3 is built from 14 residues.

This clonotype was seen ten or more times. The chain has TRBV15 and TRBJ2-5, with D perhaps matching TRBD2 (6 bases). The CDR3 is 15 amino acids. Germline CDR1 is LNHNV and CDR2 is YYDKDF (reference sequence). Trimming took 1 base from V and 4 from J, leaving 13 bases between them. In nucleotides, the CDR3 is TGTGCCACCAGCAGAGCTATCGGGAGTAGAGAGACCCAGTACTTC. It codes for CATSRAIGSRETQYF.

About this clonotype: A read error may be the cause here, since a much bigger clone is one base away. The chain employs TRBV5-6 and TRBJ2-1; D is possibly TRBD2 (5 bases). CDR1 is SGHDT, CDR2 YYEEEE, per germline. The CDR3 spans 15 residues. V lost 4 bases, J lost 10 bases, and 21 bases lay in between. The CDR3 protein is CASSIVGSSGNEQFF. CDR3 nucleotide sequence: TGTGCCAGCAGCATAGTAGGGTCCTCCGGGAACGAGCAGTTCTTC.

The chain employs TRBV15 and TRBJ1-2; no clear D gene. The germline V gene has CDR1 LNHNV and CDR2 YYDKDF (reference sequence). The CDR3 sequence is 15 residues long. V lost 0 bases, J lost 8 bases, and 16 bases lay in between. The CDR3 DNA is TGTGCCACCAGCAGAGATATCGGGGATAGTGGCGGCTACACCTTC. This translates into CATSRDIGDSGGYTF.

As to this clonotype: The junction differs from germline at one of its ends, possibly a read error. The chain uses TRBV10-3 and TRBJ1-4, with 7 bases that match TRBD1. The germline V gene has CDR1 ENHRY and CDR2 SYGVKD. The CDR3 runs 15 residues. CDR3: CAISDMGQRNGKPFF. The DNA for the CDR3 is TGTGCCATCAGCGATATGGGACAGAGAAATGGAAAACCGTTTTTT.

The V and J genes are TRBV24-1 and TRBJ2-1; D is ambiguous. V lost 5 bases and J lost 2, with 15 bases in between. The CDR3 is 16 amino acids. The germline CDR1 and CDR2 sequences are KGHDR and SFDVKD. As DNA, the CDR3 is TGTGCCACCAGTGCCCCCGCGGAAGCCACCTACAATGAGCAGTTCTTC. Its protein is CATSAPAEATYNEQFF.

This clonotype is a singleton in its sample. V usage is TRBV2 and J usage is TRBJ1-5; D unclear. The CDR3 covers 12 residues. V lost 6 bases, J lost 3 bases, and 6 bases lay in between. Germline V gene data show CDR1 as SNHLY and CDR2 as FYNNEI. The chain's CDR3 is CASRRVNQPQHF. In nucleotides, the CDR3 is TGTGCCAGCAGACGGGTCAATCAGCCCCAGCATTTT.

This clonotype was counted only a few times. This sequence joins TRBV28 and TRBJ2-1; D gene uncertain. Germline CDR1 is MDHEN and CDR2 is SYDVKM. This CDR3 region has 10 residues. V dropped 8 bases and J dropped 15 bases, with 14 bases sitting between them. CDR3 residues: CASGPTSPFF. The DNA of the CDR3 is TGTGCCAGCGGACCCACGTCCCCGTTCTTC.

The chain is built from TRBV4-2 and TRBJ2-2; TRBD2 matches at 7 bases. Losses at the gene ends were 4 bases for V and 4 bases for J; bases not matched to a gene: 9. Germline lookup yields CDR1 LGHNA and CDR2 YNFKEQ. The length of the CDR3 is 16 residues. Here the CDR3 reads CASSRKRDGITGELFF. Here the CDR3 DNA reads TGTGCCAGCAGCCGAAAGCGGGACGGGATCACCGGGGAGCTGTTTTTT.

V usage is TRBV7-2 and J usage is TRBJ2-3; 10 nucleotides line up with TRBD2. Per the germline V gene, CDR1 is SGHTA and CDR2 is FQGNSA. J lost 13 bases, V lost 6 bases, and 10 bases had no gene match. The CDR3 runs to 13 residues. The CDR3 region is CASRRTSGGVEYF. The CDR3 DNA reads TGTGCCAGCAGAAGGACTAGCGGCGGTGTAGAGTATTTT.

This clonotype showed up many times. The chain uses TRBV20-1 and TRBJ1-2; D gene ambiguous. Trimming took off 1 base at V and 10 bases at J, with 13 bases between the two ends. In germline, CDR1 is DFQATT, CDR2 SNEGSKA (reference sequence). This CDR3 has 12 residues. The CDR3 coding sequence is TGCAGTGCTAGAGCCCGGGCTTGGGACTACACCTTC. This translates into CSARARAWDYTF.

The chain is built from TRBV2 and TRBJ2-7, with D possibly matching TRBD2 (5 bases). Looked up from germline, CDR1 is SNHLY and CDR2 is FYNNEI. Trimming shortened V by 6 bases and J by 2 bases, and 17 bases separated the two germline ends. The CDR3 length is 15 residues. The CDR3 spells CASSVVATGAYEQYF. In DNA form, the CDR3 reads TGTGCCAGCAGCGTAGTAGCGACTGGAGCCTACGAGCAGTACTTC.

This clonotype has ten or more counts. The chain links TRBV12-3 or TRBV12-4 to TRBJ1-1; TRBD1 might be the D (5 bases). This CDR3 is built from 13 residues. V was cut by 3 bases and J by 7 bases, with 12 bases left in between. The DNA for the CDR3 is TGTGCCAGCAGTTTGGGACCAAGATATGAAGCTTTCTTT. It specifies CASSLGPRYEAFF.

This chain links TRBV6-1 with TRBJ2-5; D gene ambiguous. Germline V gene lookup returns CDR1 MNHNS and CDR2 SASEGT. The CDR3 is made up of 14 amino acids. Between the trimmed V and J ends, which lost 6 bases and 4 bases, there was a span of 15 bases. The CDR3 sequence is CASSLSLPGETQYF. CDR3 coding DNA: TGTGCCAGCAGCTTATCTTTACCCGGAGAGACCCAGTACTTC.

This clonotype was recorded many times. This chain uses TRBV5-1 with TRBJ2-3, with 11 bases that match TRBD2. The CDR3 extends over 16 amino acids. The junction had 9 bases not matched to a gene; V was cut back by 4 bases and J by 5 bases. Looked up from germline, CDR1 is SGHRS and CDR2 is YFSETQ. In DNA form, the CDR3 reads TGCGCCAGCAGCATCCCCTCCGGACTAGCGGGAGATACGCAGTATTTT. It specifies CASSIPSGLAGDTQYF.